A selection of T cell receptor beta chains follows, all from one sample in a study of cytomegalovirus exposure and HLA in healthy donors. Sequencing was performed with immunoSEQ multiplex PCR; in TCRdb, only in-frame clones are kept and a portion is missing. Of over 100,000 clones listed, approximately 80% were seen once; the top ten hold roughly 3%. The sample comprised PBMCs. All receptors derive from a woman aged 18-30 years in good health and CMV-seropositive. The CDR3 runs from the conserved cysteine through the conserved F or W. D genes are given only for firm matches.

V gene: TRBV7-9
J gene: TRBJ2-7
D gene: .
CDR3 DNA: TGTGCCAGCAGCCGGACACAAAACTCCTACGAGCAGTACTTC
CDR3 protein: CASSRTQNSYEQYF

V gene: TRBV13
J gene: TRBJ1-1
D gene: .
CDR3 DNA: TGTGCCAGCAGCATTGGACAGAGGGAGGCTTTCTTT
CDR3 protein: CASSIGQREAFF

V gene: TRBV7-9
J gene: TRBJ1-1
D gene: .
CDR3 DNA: TGTTCCAGCAGCTTAATCCCGTTGGCAGCGCCAAGGACTGAAGCTTTCTTT
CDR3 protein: CSSSLIPLAAPRTEAFF

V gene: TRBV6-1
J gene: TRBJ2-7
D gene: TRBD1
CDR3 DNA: TGTGCCAGCAGTGAAGTGAGGGGGCATCACGAGCAGTACTTC
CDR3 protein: CASSEVRGHHEQYF

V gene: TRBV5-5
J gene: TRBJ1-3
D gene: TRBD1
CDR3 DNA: TGTGCCAGCAGCTTAGCCGGGACAGAGGGTAACACCATATATTTT
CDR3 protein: CASSLAGTEGNTIYF

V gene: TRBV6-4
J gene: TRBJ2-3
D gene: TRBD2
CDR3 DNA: TGTGCCAGCAGTGACTCTAGCGGGGGGCCAGATACGCAGTATTTT
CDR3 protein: CASSDSSGGPDTQYF

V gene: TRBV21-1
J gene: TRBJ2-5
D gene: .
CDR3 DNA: TGTGCCAGCAGCATTAGCGGGGGGCGGGAAGAGACCCAGTACTTC
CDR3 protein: CASSISGGREETQYF

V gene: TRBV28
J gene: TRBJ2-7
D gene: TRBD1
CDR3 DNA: TGTGCCAGCAAAGACAGGGGCCTACGCTACGAGCAGTACTTC
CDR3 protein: CASKDRGLRYEQYF

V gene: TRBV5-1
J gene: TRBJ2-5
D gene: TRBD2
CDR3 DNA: TGCGCCAGCAGCTCGGGGGGGAGAGGAGAGACCCAGTACTTC
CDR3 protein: CASSSGGRGETQYF

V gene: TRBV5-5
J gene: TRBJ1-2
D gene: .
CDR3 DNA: TGTGCCAGCAGCTTGGGGGCCTCTCCCCGGGGCTATGGCTACACCTTC
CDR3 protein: CASSLGASPRGYGYTF

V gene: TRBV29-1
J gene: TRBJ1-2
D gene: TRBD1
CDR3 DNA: TGCAGCGTTGAAGATCCGACAGGGAATGGCTACACCTTC
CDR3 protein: CSVEDPTGNGYTF

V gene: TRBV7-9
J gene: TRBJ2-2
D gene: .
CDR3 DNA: TGTTCCAGCAGCGGGTCAGGGATTGCCGGGGAGCTGTTTTTT
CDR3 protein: CSSSGSGIAGELFF

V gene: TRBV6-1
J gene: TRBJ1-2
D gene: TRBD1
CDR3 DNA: TGTGCCAGCCGACAGGGACAAGGGCCTAACTATGGCTACACCTTC
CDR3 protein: CASRQGQGPNYGYTF

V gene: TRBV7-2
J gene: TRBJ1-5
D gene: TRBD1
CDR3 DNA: TGTGCCAGCAGCTTAGCGTGGGACAGTAGTAATCAGCCCCAGCATTTT
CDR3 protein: CASSLAWDSSNQPQHF

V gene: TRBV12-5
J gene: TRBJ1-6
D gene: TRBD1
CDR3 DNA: TGTGCTAGTGGCCTAGGGACAGGGGGTTCACCCCTCCACTTT
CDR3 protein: CASGLGTGGSPLHF

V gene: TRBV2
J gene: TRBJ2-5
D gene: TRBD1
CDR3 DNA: TGTGCCAGCAGCGGGACAGGGGGTGGTGAGACCCAGTACTTC
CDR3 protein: CASSGTGGGETQYF

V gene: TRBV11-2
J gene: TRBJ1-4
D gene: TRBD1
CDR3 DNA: TGTGCCAGCAGCTCACCACGGGGGACAGCGAAAACTAATGAAAAACTGTTTTTT
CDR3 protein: CASSSPRGTAKTNEKLFF

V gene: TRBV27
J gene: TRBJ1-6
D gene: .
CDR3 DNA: TGTGCCAGCAGTGAACAGGTTTACTATAATTCACCCCTCCACTTT
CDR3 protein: CASSEQVYYNSPLHF

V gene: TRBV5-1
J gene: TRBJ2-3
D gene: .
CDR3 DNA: TGCGCCAGCAGCTTGGGCCGGGACATAGAAGCTACGCAGTATTTT
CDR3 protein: CASSLGRDIEATQYF

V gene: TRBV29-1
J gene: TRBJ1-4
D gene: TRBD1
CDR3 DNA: TGCAGCGTTTCTGACAGGGCAACTAATGAAAAACTGTTTTTT
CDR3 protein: CSVSDRATNEKLFF

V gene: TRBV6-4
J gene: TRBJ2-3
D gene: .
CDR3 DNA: TGTGCCAGCAGTCGGGAGACTAGTTCTGTAGATACGCAGTATTTT
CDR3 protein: CASSRETSSVDTQYF

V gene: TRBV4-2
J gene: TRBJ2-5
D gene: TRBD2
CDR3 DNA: TGTGCCAGCAGCCAAGGATCGGCTAGCGGGGGAGAGACCCAGTACTTC
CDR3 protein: CASSQGSASGGETQYF

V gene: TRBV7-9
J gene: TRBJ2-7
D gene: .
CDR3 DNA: TGTGCCAGCAGCTCAACGGACAGATCCTACGAGCAGTACTTC
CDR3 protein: CASSSTDRSYEQYF

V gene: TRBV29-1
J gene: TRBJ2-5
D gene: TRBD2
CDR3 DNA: TGCAGCGTAGCTGAGCGGGGACAAGAGACCCAGTACTTC
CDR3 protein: CSVAERGQETQYF

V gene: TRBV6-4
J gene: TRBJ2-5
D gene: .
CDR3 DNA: TGTGCCAGCAGTAAGCGTCCAGTCCAAGAGACCCAGTACTTC
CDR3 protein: CASSKRPVQETQYF

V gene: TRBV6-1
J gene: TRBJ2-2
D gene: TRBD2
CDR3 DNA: TGTGCCAGTAGGCAGACCGGGACTAGGGTCGGGGAGCTGTTTTTT
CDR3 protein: CASRQTGTRVGELFF

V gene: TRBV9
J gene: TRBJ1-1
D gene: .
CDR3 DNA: TGTGCCAGCAGCGTAGCGGGGAACACTGAAGCTTTCTTT
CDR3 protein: CASSVAGNTEAFF

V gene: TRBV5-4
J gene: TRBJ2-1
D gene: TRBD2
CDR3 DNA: TGTGCCAGCAGCGCAAACCTAGCGGGGGTCGTTGAGCAGTTCTTC
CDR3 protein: CASSANLAGVVEQFF

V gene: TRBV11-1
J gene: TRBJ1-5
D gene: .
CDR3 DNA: TGTGCCAGCAGCTTAGCGCATCGGGGTGCAGAGCCCCAGCATTTT
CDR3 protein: CASSLAHRGAEPQHF

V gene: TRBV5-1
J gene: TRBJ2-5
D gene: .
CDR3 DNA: TGCGCCAGCAGCCCCCTACCGGGGGAAGAGACCCAGTACTTC
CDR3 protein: CASSPLPGEETQYF

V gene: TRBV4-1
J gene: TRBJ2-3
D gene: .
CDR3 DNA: TGCGCCAGCAGTCGAGGGATCACAGATACGCAGTATTTT
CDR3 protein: CASSRGITDTQYF

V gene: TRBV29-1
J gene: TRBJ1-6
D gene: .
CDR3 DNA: TGCAGCGGTGGCCCAGCGGGACGGTCCTATAATTCACCCCTCCACTTT
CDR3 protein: CSGGPAGRSYNSPLHF

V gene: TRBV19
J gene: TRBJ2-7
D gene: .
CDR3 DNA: TGTGCCAGTTCGACAGCTGAGTCCTACGAGCAGTACTTC
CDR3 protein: CASSTAESYEQYF

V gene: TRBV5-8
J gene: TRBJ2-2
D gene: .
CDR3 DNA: TGTGCCAGCAGCTTGGGACACATCACCGGGGAGCTGTTTTTT
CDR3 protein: CASSLGHITGELFF

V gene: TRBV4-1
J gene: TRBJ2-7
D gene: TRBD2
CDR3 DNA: TGCGCCAGCAGCACCGGGACTAGCGGGGGGGAGCAGTACTTC
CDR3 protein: CASSTGTSGGEQYF

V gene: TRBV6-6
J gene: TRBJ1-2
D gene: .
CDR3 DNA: TGTGCCAGCAGTTCTAGGATTCTCTATGGCTACACCTTC
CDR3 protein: CASSSRILYGYTF

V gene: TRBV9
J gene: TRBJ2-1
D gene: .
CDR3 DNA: TGTGCCAGCAGCGCCCATACCTACGATGAGCAGTTCTTC
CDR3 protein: CASSAHTYDEQFF

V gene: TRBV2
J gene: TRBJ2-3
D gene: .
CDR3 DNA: TGTGCCAGCAGGGTCACATATACGCAGTATTTT
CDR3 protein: CASRVTYTQYF

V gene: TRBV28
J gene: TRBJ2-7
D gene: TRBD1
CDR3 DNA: TGTGCCAGCAGTTTTATCGGGGACAGTTCCTACGAGCAGTACTTC
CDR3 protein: CASSFIGDSSYEQYF

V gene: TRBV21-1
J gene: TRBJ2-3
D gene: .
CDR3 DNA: TGTGCCAGCAGCAAGTTGAATAGCGGGGAAACAAGCACAGATACGCAGTATTTT
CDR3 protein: CASSKLNSGETSTDTQYF

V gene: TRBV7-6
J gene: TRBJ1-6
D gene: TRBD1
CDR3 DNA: TGTGCCAGCAGCATTACAGGGGGCGGTTCACCCCTCCACTTT
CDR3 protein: CASSITGGGSPLHF

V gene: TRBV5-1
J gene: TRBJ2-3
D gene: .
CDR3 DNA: TGCGCCAGCAGCTCCGGGGTTCTAGCAGATACGCAGTATTTT
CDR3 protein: CASSSGVLADTQYF

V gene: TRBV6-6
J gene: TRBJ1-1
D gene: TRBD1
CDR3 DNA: TGTGCCAGCAATACAGGGGGAGGGGGGGCCACTGAAGCTTTCTTT
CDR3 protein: CASNTGGGGATEAFF

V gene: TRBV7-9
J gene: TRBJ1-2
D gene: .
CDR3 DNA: TGTTCCAGCAGCCGTACGGGTGCTGGCTACACCTTC
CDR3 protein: CSSSRTGAGYTF

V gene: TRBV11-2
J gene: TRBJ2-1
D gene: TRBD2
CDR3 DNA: TGTGCCAGCAGCTTAAGGCGGCCGGGGGGGGATGAGCAGTTCTTC
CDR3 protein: CASSLRRPGGDEQFF

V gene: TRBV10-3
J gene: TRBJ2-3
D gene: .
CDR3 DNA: TGTGCCATCAGTGGTCCGGGGACAGATACGCAGTATTTT
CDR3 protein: CAISGPGTDTQYF

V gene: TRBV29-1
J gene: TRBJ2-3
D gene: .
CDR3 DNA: TGCAGCGTTGAAGATCTCATGTCGGTGAATTTT
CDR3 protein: CSVEDLMSVNF

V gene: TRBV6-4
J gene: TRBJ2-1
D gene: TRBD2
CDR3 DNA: TGTGCCAGCAGTGCTGGACTAGCGGGGGACAATGAGCAGTTCTTC
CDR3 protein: CASSAGLAGDNEQFF